Each of the 5 T cell receptor beta chains below was sequenced from the same sample in a study of T cells expressing NK-cell markers. After re-calling the 5' RACE reads, TCRdb lists one entry per CDR3 protein, DNA absent. In all, the sample yields about 150,000 distinct CDR3 sequences. Sequencing was carried out using blood T cells: a sorted CD56 or NKG2C T cell subset, CD4+ or CD8+ T cells, or bulk PBMC T cells (not recorded which). The source is a woman in her 50s in good health.

V usage is TRBV11-3 and J usage is TRBJ2-7; as DNA is missing, the TRBD2 call by TCRdb cannot be tested. CDR1 SGHNT and CDR2 YENEEA come from the germline V gene. The CDR3 sequence is 15 residues long. CDR3 in amino acids: CASSPSIVRTYEQYF.

The V and J genes are TRBV5-1 and TRBJ1-2; TCRdb lists TRBD1, though no DNA is available to test this call. Germline CDR1 SGHRS, CDR2 YFSETQ. The CDR3 runs to 14 residues. The CDR3 loop reads CASSSPGTGYGYTF.

This sequence joins TRBV19 and TRBJ2-6; TCRdb reports TRBD2, a call that lacks DNA to check it against. The length of the CDR3 is 17 residues. Per the germline V gene, CDR1 is LNHDA and CDR2 is SQIVND (reference sequence). The CDR3 sequence: CASWLGAGVTGANVLTF.

The chain is built from TRBV5-1 and TRBJ2-1; TCRdb gives TRBD2 as the D gene, but with no DNA this cannot be confirmed. This CDR3 is built from 17 residues. Looked up from germline, CDR1 is SGHRS and CDR2 is YFSETQ. The chain's CDR3 is CASSWGTSGFSYNEQFF.

The chain employs TRBV7-3 and TRBJ1-1; TCRdb's D gene call, TRBD1, goes unchecked for lack of DNA. Germline values: CDR1 SGHTA, CDR2 FQGTGA. This CDR3 region has 13 residues. CDR3 in amino acids: CASRPRGSTEAFF.